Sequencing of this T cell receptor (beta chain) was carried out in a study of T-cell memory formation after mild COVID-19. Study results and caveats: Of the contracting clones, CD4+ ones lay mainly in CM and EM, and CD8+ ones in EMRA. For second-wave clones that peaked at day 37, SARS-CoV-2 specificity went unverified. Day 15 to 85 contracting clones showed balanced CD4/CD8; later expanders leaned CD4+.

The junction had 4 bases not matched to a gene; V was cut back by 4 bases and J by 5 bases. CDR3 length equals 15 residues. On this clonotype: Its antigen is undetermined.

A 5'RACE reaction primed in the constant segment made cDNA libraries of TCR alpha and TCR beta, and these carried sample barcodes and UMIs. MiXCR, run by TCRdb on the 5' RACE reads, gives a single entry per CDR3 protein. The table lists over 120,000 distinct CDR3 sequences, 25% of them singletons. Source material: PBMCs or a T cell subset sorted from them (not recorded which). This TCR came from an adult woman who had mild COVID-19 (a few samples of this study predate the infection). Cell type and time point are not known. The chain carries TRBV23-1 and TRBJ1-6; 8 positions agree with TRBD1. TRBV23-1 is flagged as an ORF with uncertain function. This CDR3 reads CASSPGTGHNSPLHF. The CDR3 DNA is TGCGCCAGCAGTCCCGGGACAGGTCATAATTCACCCCTCCACTTT.